These 13 T cell receptor beta chains share one sample of origin, sequenced in a study of naive and memory T cell subsets (dated by TCRdb to the late 2010s). The library was generated by 5' RACE. Instrument on record: Illumina MiSeq. The ligated cDNA was amplified in four rounds of PCR with nested alpha and beta constant region primers together with the SP2 primer. TCRdb handled the public reads itself, with Q25 trimming in fastp and clone calling in MiXCR, and kept productive beta chains. Entries that share a CDR3 protein sequence are merged under the most common genes and DNA. The sample includes roughly 62,000 distinct CDR3 sequences, with 7% to 8% observed a single time. Clones ranked in the top ten supply over 15% of the sample. A robust, sensitive protocol for the amplification, sequencing and analysis of TCRs was described in the study, in which 3' ligation of a UMI-containing oligonucleotide to TCR cDNA was used.

All receptors come from a female donor in good health.

The chain links TRBV6-1 to TRBJ2-1; 10 bases are shared with TRBD1. Per the germline V gene, CDR1 is MNHNS and CDR2 is SASEGT. Trimming at V came to 4 bases and at J to 9 bases, leaving 9 bases not matched to a gene. The CDR3 has 15 residues. The CDR3 sequence: CASSVPGTGVREQFF. CDR3 in DNA: TGTGCCAGCAGTGTCCCCGGGACAGGGGTGCGTGAGCAGTTCTTC.

This clonotype came up a few times. The chain joins TRBV5-1 to TRBJ2-5, with TRBD1 as a possible D gene (5 bases). The germline V gene encodes CDR1 SGHRS and CDR2 YFSETQ. The ends were cut back, 5 bases at V and 5 bases at J, with 22 bases in the middle. CDR3 length: 16 amino acids. CDR3 in amino acids: CASRPSPARTSETQYF. CDR3 nucleotide sequence: TGCGCCAGCAGACCCTCTCCAGCGCGGACATCCGAGACCCAGTACTTC.

This clonotype was counted at least ten times. In DNA form, the CDR3 reads TGTGCCAGCAGCTGGACAGGGGGCGCTGGGGCCAACGTCCTGACTTTC. Its translation is CASSWTGGAGANVLTF. This chain connects TRBV5-6 to TRBJ2-6; TRBD1 agrees at 11 bases. The CDR3 has 16 residues. The germline CDR1 and CDR2 sequences are SGHDT and YYEEEE. Losses at the gene ends were 3 bases for V and 2 bases for J; bases not matched to a gene: 1.

This chain uses TRBV5-4 with TRBJ2-7; 11 positions match TRBD2. V was clipped by 0 bases and J by 6 bases; unmatched bases: 5. The germline CDR1 and CDR2 sequences are SGHNT and YYREEE (reference sequence). The CDR3 has 15 residues. This chain's CDR3 is CASSLASSGRSEQYF. As DNA, the CDR3 is TGTGCCAGCAGCTTGGCGTCTAGCGGGAGGAGCGAGCAGTACTTC.

In this sample, this clonotype turned up many times. The gene calls are TRBV18 and TRBJ1-1; tentatively, D is TRBD1 (5 bases). The CDR3 extends over 13 amino acids. Trimming took off 3 bases at V and 4 bases at J, with 9 bases between the two ends. The V gene's germline CDR1 is KGHSH and CDR2 LQKENI. The chain's CDR3 is CASSPGRGTEAFF. The CDR3 nucleotides are TGTGCCAGCTCACCGGGGAGGGGCACTGAAGCTTTCTTT.

V gene TRBV7-9 combines with J gene TRBJ2-7, with a tentative D call TRBD2 (5 bases). Trimming removed 8 bases at V and 2 bases at J, with 13 bases between. Germline CDR1 is SEHNR and CDR2 is FQNEAQ (reference sequence). CDR3 length: 13 amino acids. The chain's CDR3 is CASRLRETYEQYF. CDR3 DNA: TGTGCCAGCCGACTACGGGAAACCTACGAGCAGTACTTC. The full variable domain, with the rest looked up from reference TRBV7-9 and TRBJ2-7, is DTGVSQNPRHKITKRGQNVTFRCDPISEHNRLYWYRQTLGQGPEFLTYFQNEAQLEKSRLLSDRFSAERPKGSFSTLEIQRTEQGDSAMYLCASRLRETYEQYFGPGTRLTVT.

There are a few counts of this clonotype. This rearrangement joins TRBV9 to TRBJ2-1; no clear D gene. Trimming pared 4 bases from V and 0 bases from J, leaving 20 bases between. The germline V gene has CDR1 SGDLS and CDR2 YYNGEE. The CDR3 loop spans 18 amino acids. The CDR3 bases are TGTGCCAGCAGCCCAAGGACGTCCGCTACGAGCTCCTACAATGAGCAGTTCTTC. This translates into CASSPRTSATSSYNEQFF.

The chain recombines TRBV29-1 with TRBJ2-2; no definite D call. CDR1 is SQVTM, CDR2 ANQGSEA, per germline. CDR3 length: 13 amino acids. Deletions cut 4 bases from V and 1 base from J, with 7 bases between. The CDR3 here is CSVVFENTGELFF. CDR3 sequence (DNA): TGCAGCGTTGTCTTCGAGAACACCGGGGAGCTGTTTTTT.

This clonotype was seen just once. The chain recombines TRBV4-1 with TRBJ1-2, with D unclear. The CDR3 consists of 17 residues. Germline V gives CDR1 MGHRA, CDR2 YSYEKL. V lost 0 bases and J 2 bases, leaving 16 bases between the germline ends. The CDR3 spells CASSQDWAATRNYGYTF. The DNA for the CDR3 is TGCGCCAGCAGCCAAGATTGGGCAGCAACTAGAAACTATGGCTACACCTTC.

CDR3 in amino acids: CASGLVVGQRSYEQYF. The CDR3 bases are TGTGCTAGTGGTTTGGTCGTGGGGCAGCGATCCTACGAGCAGTACTTC. This chain uses TRBV12-5 with TRBJ2-7; tentative D call: TRBD1 (5 bases). This CDR3 contains 16 residues. Deletions cut 0 bases from V and 1 base from J, with 13 bases between. CDR1 and CDR2 (germline): LGHNT, FRNRAP.

This clonotype has ten or more counts. This chain joins TRBV25-1 and TRBJ2-7, with 8 bases matching TRBD1. The V segment lost 6 bases and the J segment 3 bases; nucleotides outside the gene matches: 4. The CDR3 runs 13 residues. The germline V gene encodes CDR1 MGHDK and CDR2 SYGVNS. In DNA, the CDR3 is TGTGCCAGCAGAGGGACAGGAATCTACGAGCAGTACTTC. This gives the protein CASRGTGIYEQYF.

V and J are TRBV5-5 and TRBJ2-6, with TRBD1 identical over 8 bases. The germline V gene has CDR1 SGHKS and CDR2 YYEKEE (reference sequence). This CDR3 is built from 17 residues. With 5 bases clipped from V and 1 base from J, the junction kept 8 bases outside the gene matches. The CDR3 sequence is CASRPTGVPSGANVLTF. CDR3 nucleotides: TGTGCCAGCAGACCGACAGGGGTCCCATCTGGGGCCAACGTCCTGACTTTC.

This clonotype was seen repeatedly, ten times or more. The rearrangement uses TRBV12-5 and TRBJ2-1; 9 nucleotides align to TRBD2. V lost 8 bases and J lost 0; bases outside the gene matches: 5. The CDR3 is 15 residues long. Germline V gene data show CDR1 as LGHNT and CDR2 as FRNRAP. In DNA, the CDR3 is TGTGCTAGTTCTAGCGGGGCTAACTCCTACAATGAGCAGTTCTTC. Encoded protein: CASSSGANSYNEQFF.